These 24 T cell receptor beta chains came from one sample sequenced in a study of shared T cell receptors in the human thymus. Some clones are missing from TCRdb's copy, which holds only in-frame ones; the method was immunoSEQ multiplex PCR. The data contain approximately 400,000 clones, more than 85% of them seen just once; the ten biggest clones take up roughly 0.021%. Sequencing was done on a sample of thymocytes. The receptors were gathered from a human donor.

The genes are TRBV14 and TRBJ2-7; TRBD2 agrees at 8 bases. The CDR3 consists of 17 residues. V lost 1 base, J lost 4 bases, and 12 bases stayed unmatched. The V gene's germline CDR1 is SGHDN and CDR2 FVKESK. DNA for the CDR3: TGTGCCAGCAGCCAAGCTCCGCTGACTAGCGAATTATACGAGCAGTACTTC. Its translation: CASSQAPLTSELYEQYF.

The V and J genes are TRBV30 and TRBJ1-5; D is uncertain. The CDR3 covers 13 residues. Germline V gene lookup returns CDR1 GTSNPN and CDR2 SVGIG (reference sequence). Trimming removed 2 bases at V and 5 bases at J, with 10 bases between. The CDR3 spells CAWSLTKHQPQHF. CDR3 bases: TGTGCCTGGAGTCTGACAAAGCATCAGCCCCAGCATTTT.

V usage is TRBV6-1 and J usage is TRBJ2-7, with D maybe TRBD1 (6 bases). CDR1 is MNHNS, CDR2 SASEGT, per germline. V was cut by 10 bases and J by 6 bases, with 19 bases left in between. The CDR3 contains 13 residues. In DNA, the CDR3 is TGTGCCATCTGCGGATTTAACAGGGTCGAGCAGTACTTC. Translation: CAICGFNRVEQYF.

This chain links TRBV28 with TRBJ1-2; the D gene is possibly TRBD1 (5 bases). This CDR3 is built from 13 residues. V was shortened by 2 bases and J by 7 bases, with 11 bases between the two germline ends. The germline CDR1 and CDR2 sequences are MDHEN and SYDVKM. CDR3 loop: CASSLRGGGGYTF. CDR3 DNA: TGTGCCAGCAGTTTAAGGGGTGGAGGTGGCTACACCTTC.

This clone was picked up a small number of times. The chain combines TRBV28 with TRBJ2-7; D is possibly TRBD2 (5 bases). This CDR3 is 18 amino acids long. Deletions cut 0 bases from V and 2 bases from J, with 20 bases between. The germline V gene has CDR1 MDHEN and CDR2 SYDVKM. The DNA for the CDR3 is TGTGCCAGCAGTTTATGGATCCGGGAAGCAACCCCGCCCTACGAGCAGTACTTC. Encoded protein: CASSLWIREATPPYEQYF.

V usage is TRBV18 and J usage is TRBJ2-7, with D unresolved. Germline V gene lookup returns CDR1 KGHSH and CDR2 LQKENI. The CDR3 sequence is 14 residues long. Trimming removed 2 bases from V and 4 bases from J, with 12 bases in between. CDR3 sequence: CASSPWYELYEQYF. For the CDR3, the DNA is TGTGCCAGCTCACCATGGTACGAGCTGTACGAGCAGTACTTC.

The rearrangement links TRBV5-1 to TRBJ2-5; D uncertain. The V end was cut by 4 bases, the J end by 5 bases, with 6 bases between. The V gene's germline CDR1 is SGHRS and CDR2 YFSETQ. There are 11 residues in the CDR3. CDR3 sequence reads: CASSTGETQYF. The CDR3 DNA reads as TGCGCCAGCAGCACCGGGGAGACCCAGTACTTC.

In DNA form, the CDR3 reads TGCGCCAGCAGCCCAGACAGGGGGTATCAGCCCCAGCATTTT. Protein product: CASSPDRGYQPQHF. V gene TRBV4-1 combines with J gene TRBJ1-5, with TRBD1 matching 9 bases. V shed 4 bases and J 5 bases; nucleotides not matched to a gene: 3. The CDR3 length is 14 residues. Germline CDR1 MGHRA, CDR2 YSYEKL.

Here the CDR3 DNA reads TGTGCCAGCAGCCAAGGGCGTGACTACGAGCAGTACTTC. Translation: CASSQGRDYEQYF. This sequence joins TRBV14 and TRBJ2-7; D call uncertain. The CDR3 spans 13 residues. The germline CDR1 and CDR2 sequences are SGHDN and FVKESK. V gave up 1 base and J gave up 3 bases, with 7 bases separating them.

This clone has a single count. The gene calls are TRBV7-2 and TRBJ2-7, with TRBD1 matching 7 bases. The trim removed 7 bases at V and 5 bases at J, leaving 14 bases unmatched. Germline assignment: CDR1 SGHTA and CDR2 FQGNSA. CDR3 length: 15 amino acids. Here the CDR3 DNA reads TGTGCCAGCACCCAACCGCCGACAGGGCCCAACGAGCAGTACTTC. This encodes CASTQPPTGPNEQYF.

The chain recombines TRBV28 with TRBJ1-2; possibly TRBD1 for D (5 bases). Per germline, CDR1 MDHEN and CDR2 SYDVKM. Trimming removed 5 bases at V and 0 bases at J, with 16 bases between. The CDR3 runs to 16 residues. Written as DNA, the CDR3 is TGTGCCAGCAGTCCCGGGACGGAGAGAGCTAACTATGGCTACACCTTC. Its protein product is CASSPGTERANYGYTF.

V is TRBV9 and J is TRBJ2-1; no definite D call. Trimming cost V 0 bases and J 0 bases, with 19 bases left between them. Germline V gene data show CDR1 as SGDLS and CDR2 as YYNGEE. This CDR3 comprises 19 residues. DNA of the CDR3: TGTGCCAGCAGCGTAGGGGCGGACGCAACCCTCAGCTCCTACAATGAGCAGTTCTTC. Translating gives CASSVGADATLSSYNEQFF. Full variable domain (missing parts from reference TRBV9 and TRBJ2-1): DSGVTQTPKHLITATGQRVTLRCSPRSGDLSVYWYQQSLDQGLQFLIQYYNGEERAKGNILERFSAQQFPDLHSELNLSSLELGDSALYFCASSVGADATLSSYNEQFFGPGTRLTVL.

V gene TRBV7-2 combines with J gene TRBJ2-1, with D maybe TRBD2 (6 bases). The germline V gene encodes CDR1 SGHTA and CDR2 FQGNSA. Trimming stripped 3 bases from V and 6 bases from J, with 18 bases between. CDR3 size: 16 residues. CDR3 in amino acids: CASSFVGLALVNEQFF. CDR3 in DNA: TGTGCCAGCAGCTTCGTTGGTCTAGCGTTAGTCAATGAGCAGTTCTTC.

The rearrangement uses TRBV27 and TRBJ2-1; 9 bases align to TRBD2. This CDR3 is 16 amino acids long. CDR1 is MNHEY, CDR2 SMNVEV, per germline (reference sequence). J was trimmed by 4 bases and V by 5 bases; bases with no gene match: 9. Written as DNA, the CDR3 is TGTGCCAGCAGTCGGACTAGCGCCCCTAGATACAATGAGCAGTTCTTC. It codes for CASSRTSAPRYNEQFF.

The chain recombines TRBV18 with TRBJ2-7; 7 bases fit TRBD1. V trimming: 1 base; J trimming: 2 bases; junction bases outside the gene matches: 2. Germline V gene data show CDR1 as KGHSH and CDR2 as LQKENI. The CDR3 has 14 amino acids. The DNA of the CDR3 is TGTGCCAGCTCACCACGGCAGGGGGCCTACGAGCAGTACTTC. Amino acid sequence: CASSPRQGAYEQYF.

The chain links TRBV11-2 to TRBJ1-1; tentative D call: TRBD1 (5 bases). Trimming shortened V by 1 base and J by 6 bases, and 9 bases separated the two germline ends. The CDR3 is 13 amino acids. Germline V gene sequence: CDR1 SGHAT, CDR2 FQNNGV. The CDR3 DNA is TGTGCCAGCAGCTTAGCGGGGGAGGCTGAAGCTTTCTTT. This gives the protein CASSLAGEAEAFF.

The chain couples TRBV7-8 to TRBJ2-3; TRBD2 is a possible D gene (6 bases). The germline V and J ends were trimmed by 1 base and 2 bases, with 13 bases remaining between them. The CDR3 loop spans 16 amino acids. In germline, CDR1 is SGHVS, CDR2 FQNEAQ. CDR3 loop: CASSLVSSANTDTQYF. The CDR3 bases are TGTGCCAGCAGCTTAGTCTCTAGCGCAAACACAGATACGCAGTATTTT.

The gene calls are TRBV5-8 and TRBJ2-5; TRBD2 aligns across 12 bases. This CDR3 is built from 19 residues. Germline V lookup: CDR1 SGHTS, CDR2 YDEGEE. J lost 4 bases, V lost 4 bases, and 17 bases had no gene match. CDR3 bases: TGTGCCAGCAGCACCCGGTGGCTAGCGGGAGGGCGAGTCGGAGAGACCCAGTACTTC. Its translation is CASSTRWLAGGRVGETQYF.

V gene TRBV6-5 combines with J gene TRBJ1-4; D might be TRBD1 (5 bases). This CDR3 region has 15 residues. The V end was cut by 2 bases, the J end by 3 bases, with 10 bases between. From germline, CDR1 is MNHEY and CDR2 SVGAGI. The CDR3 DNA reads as TGTGCCAGCAGTTACCAGGGTCAGGCTAATGAAAAACTGTTTTTT. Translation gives CASSYQGQANEKLFF.

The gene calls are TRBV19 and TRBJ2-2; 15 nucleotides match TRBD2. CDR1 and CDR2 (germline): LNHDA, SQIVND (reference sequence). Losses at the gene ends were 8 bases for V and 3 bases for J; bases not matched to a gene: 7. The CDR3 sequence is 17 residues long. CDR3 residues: CASYGTSGRPHTGELFF. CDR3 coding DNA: TGTGCCAGTTACGGGACTAGCGGGAGGCCCCACACCGGGGAGCTGTTTTTT.

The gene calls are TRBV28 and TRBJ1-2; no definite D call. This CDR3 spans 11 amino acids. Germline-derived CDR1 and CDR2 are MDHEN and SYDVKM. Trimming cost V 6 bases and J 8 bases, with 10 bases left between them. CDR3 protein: CASSHFLGYTF. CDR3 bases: TGTGCCAGCAGCCACTTCTTGGGCTACACCTTC.

CDR3 bases: TGTGCCAGCAGCCCCCCCGGGACTAGCGGGAGCAATGAGCAGTTCTTC. Its translation: CASSPPGTSGSNEQFF. V gene TRBV9 combines with J gene TRBJ2-1; 14 nucleotides agree with TRBD2. Germline CDR1 is SGDLS and CDR2 is YYNGEE. Unmatched junction bases numbered 6, after V lost 4 bases and J lost 6 bases. This CDR3 has 16 residues.

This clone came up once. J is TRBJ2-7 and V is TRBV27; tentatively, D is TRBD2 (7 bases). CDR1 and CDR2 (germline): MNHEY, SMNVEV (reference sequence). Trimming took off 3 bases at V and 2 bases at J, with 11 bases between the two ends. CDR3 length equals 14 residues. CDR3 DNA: TGTGCCAGCAGTTTCGGGGGGCGCACCTACGAGCAGTACTTC. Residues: CASSFGGRTYEQYF.

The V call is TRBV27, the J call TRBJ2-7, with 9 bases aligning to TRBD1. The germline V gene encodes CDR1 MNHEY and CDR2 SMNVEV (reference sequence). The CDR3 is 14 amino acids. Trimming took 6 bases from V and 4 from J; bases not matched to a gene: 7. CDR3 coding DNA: TGTGCCAGCAGACCGGGACAGGGTGTTTACGAGCAGTACTTC. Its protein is CASRPGQGVYEQYF.